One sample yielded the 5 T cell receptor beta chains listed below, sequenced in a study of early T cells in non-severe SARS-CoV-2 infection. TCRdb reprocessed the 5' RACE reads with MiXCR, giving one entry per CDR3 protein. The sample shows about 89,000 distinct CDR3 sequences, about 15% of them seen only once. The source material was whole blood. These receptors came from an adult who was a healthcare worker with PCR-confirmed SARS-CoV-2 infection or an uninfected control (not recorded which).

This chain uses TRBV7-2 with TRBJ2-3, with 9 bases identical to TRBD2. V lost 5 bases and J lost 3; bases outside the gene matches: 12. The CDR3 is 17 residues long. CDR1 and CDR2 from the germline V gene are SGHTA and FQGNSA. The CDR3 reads CASSPNRIAGDTDTQYF. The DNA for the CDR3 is TGTGCCAGCAGCCCAAATCGGATAGCGGGGGATACAGATACGCAGTATTTT.

CDR3 sequence: CASSLAAGGSGYTF. The CDR3 DNA is TGTGCCAGCAGCTTGGCCGCAGGGGGCTCTGGCTACACCTTC. The chain combines TRBV5-6 with TRBJ1-2; 8 bases line up with TRBD1. The CDR3 sequence is 14 residues long. Unmatched junction bases numbered 5, after V lost 0 bases and J lost 7 bases. CDR1 and CDR2 (germline): SGHDT, YYEEEE.

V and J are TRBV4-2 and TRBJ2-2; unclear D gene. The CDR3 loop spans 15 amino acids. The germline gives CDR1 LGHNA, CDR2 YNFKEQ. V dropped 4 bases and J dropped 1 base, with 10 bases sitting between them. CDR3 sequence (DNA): TGTGCCAGCAGCCCCGGGTTGTTGAACACCGGGGAGCTGTTTTTT. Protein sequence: CASSPGLLNTGELFF.

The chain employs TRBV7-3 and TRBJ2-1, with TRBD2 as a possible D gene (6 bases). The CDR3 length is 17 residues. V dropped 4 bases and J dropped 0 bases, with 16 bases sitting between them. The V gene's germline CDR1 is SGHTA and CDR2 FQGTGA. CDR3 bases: TGTGCCAGCAGCTACCCGGAGGGAGGCGGCTCCTACAATGAGCAGTTCTTC. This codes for CASSYPEGGGSYNEQFF.

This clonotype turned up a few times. The CDR3 coding sequence is TGTGCCAGCAGTGCGGACAGGATCTACAATGAGCAGTTCTTC. It specifies CASSADRIYNEQFF. The chain carries TRBV2 and TRBJ2-1; 7 bases map to TRBD1. The CDR3 runs to 14 residues. Germline V gene lookup returns CDR1 SNHLY and CDR2 FYNNEI. V trimming: 4 bases; J trimming: 3 bases; junction bases outside the gene matches: 3.